This is a list of T cell receptor beta chains from one sample in a study of T cell responses to AZD1222 COVID-19 vaccine. TCRdb's copy holds only in-frame clones and misses some; the assay was immunoSEQ multiplex PCR. The sample includes 100,000 to 150,000 clones, roughly 91% seen only once; the top ten take about 4.3%. The sample in question was peripheral blood, obtained on day 0 of MenACWY control vaccination. The receptors originated from an adult in good health. CDR3s include the opening cysteine and the closing phenylalanine or tryptophan. The D gene is left open where the match is weak. Some rows have no size entry. The others give once, few or many, or a class for an expanded clone.

size: -; D: -; V: TRBV7-9; J: TRBJ1-4; CDR3: CASSPRGTATNEKLFF; DNA: TGTGCCAGCAGCCCCCGGGGAACCGCAACTAATGAAAAACTGTTTTTT
size: once; D: -; V: TRBV18; J: TRBJ1-6; CDR3: CASSPPVPANSPLHF; DNA: TGTGCCAGCTCACCACCGGTCCCAGCTAATTCACCCCTCCACTTT
size: -; D: -; V: TRBV7-6; J: TRBJ2-1; CDR3: CASSFSGNEQFF; DNA: TGTGCCAGCAGCTTCTCGGGGAATGAGCAGTTCTTC
size: -; D: -; V: TRBV4-1; J: TRBJ2-2; CDR3: CASSQAPNTGELFF; DNA: TGCGCCAGCAGCCAAGCGCCGAACACCGGGGAGCTGTTTTTT
size: -; D: -; V: TRBV5-1; J: TRBJ2-6; CDR3: CASSLVAGANVLTF; DNA: TGCGCCAGCAGCTTGGTGGCGGGGGCCAACGTCCTGACTTTC
size: -; D: TRBD2; V: TRBV6-4; J: TRBJ2-3; CDR3: CASSETSGGATDTQYF; DNA: TGTGCCAGCAGTGAAACTAGCGGGGGGGCCACAGATACGCAGTATTTT
size: -; D: -; V: TRBV19; J: TRBJ1-5; CDR3: CASSIMGNQPQHF; DNA: TGTGCCAGTAGTATTATGGGGAATCAGCCCCAGCATTTT
size: once; D: TRBD1; V: TRBV7-9; J: TRBJ1-3; CDR3: CASSPRRGSESGNTIYF; DNA: TGTGCCAGCAGCCCTCGCAGGGGGTCGGAATCTGGAAACACCATATATTTT
size: -; D: -; V: TRBV2; J: TRBJ1-2; CDR3: CASDIRLGYTF; DNA: TGTGCCAGCGACATTCGTTTGGGCTACACCTTC
size: -; D: TRBD2; V: TRBV4-2; J: TRBJ2-3; CDR3: CASSHAGLAGLGADTQYF; DNA: TGTGCCAGCAGCCATGCGGGACTAGCGGGCCTCGGCGCAGATACGCAGTATTTT
size: -; D: -; V: TRBV2; J: TRBJ1-5; CDR3: CASSEALKGNQPQHF; DNA: TGTGCCAGCAGTGAAGCGCTTAAGGGCAATCAGCCCCAGCATTTT
size: -; D: TRBD1; V: TRBV19; J: TRBJ1-6; CDR3: CASSIGPQGNYNSPLHF; DNA: TGTGCCAGTAGTATAGGACCACAGGGGAACTATAATTCACCCCTCCACTTT
size: -; D: -; V: TRBV7-8; J: TRBJ2-1; CDR3: CASSFRYNEQFF; DNA: TGTGCCAGCAGCTTCAGGTACAATGAGCAGTTCTTC
size: few; D: TRBD1; V: TRBV19; J: TRBJ2-1; CDR3: CASRLGQGNEQFF; DNA: TGTGCCAGTCGATTAGGACAGGGCAATGAGCAGTTCTTC
size: -; D: TRBD2; V: TRBV10-3; J: TRBJ2-1; CDR3: CAINDLSSGKEQFF; DNA: TGTGCCATCAATGACCTGTCGAGCGGGAAGGAGCAGTTCTTC
size: -; D: -; V: TRBV14; J: TRBJ2-1; CDR3: CASSQGLTRSNEQFF; DNA: TGTGCCAGCAGCCAGGGGTTGACAAGGAGCAATGAGCAGTTCTTC
size: once; D: TRBD1; V: TRBV19; J: TRBJ1-5; CDR3: CASSLNRDRYSNQPQHF; DNA: TGTGCCAGTAGTCTAAACCGGGACAGATATAGCAATCAGCCCCAGCATTTT
size: -; D: -; V: TRBV12-3/TRBV12-4; J: TRBJ1-5; CDR3: CASSFRVGGVVHF; DNA: TGTGCCAGCAGTTTTCGGGTTGGGGGAGTGGTGCATTTT
size: -; D: -; V: TRBV21-1; J: TRBJ2-7; CDR3: CATIYEQYF; DNA: TGTGCCACTATCTACGAGCAGTACTTC
size: -; D: -; V: TRBV5-4; J: TRBJ2-2; CDR3: CASSPGTTGTGELFF; DNA: TGTGCCAGCAGCCCGGGGACCACGGGGACCGGGGAGCTGTTTTTT
size: -; D: -; V: TRBV2; J: TRBJ2-2; CDR3: CASSEAPGRRTGELFF; DNA: TGTGCCAGCAGTGAAGCCCCAGGGAGGAGGACCGGGGAGCTGTTTTTT
size: -; D: TRBD1; V: TRBV10-1; J: TRBJ1-2; CDR3: CASKETDPGQGVNYGYTF; DNA: TGCGCCAGCAAGGAGACGGATCCGGGACAGGGGGTAAACTATGGCTACACCTTC
size: -; D: -; V: TRBV28; J: TRBJ1-1; CDR3: CASSSGQSLNTEAFF; DNA: TGTGCCAGCAGTTCCGGACAGTCCCTGAACACTGAAGCTTTCTTT
size: few; D: -; V: TRBV3-1/TRBV3-2; J: TRBJ1-6; CDR3: CASSHFGGAEASPLHF; DNA: TGTGCCAGCAGCCACTTCGGGGGCGCGGAGGCTTCACCCCTCCACTTT
size: -; D: TRBD1; V: TRBV6-2/TRBV6-3; J: TRBJ1-5; CDR3: CASSYTGGPNQPQHF; DNA: TGTGCCAGCAGTTACACAGGGGGCCCTAATCAGCCCCAGCATTTT
size: -; D: TRBD1; V: TRBV28; J: TRBJ2-1; CDR3: CASSYRDRRVNEQFF; DNA: TGTGCCAGCAGTTACCGGGACAGGAGGGTCAATGAGCAGTTCTTC
size: -; D: -; V: TRBV15; J: TRBJ1-1; CDR3: CATSIDSLNTEAFF; DNA: TGTGCCACCAGCATCGACAGTCTGAACACTGAAGCTTTCTTT
size: -; D: TRBD2; V: TRBV28; J: TRBJ2-3; CDR3: CASRHSGGAEDTQYF; DNA: TGTGCCAGCAGGCATAGCGGGGGGGCCGAGGATACGCAGTATTTT
size: -; D: -; V: TRBV29-1; J: TRBJ2-1; CDR3: CSVEGVVAGNEQFF; DNA: TGCAGCGTTGAAGGGGTCGTGGCGGGCAATGAGCAGTTCTTC
size: -; D: -; V: TRBV4-2; J: TRBJ2-2; CDR3: CASSQGGDTGELFF; DNA: TGTGCCAGCAGCCAAGGGGGAGACACCGGGGAGCTGTTTTTT
size: -; D: TRBD2; V: TRBV3-1/TRBV3-2; J: TRBJ2-5; CDR3: CASSQGLAGGQETQYF; DNA: TGTGCCAGCAGCCAAGGACTAGCGGGGGGACAAGAGACCCAGTACTTC
size: once; D: TRBD2; V: TRBV4-2; J: TRBJ2-4; CDR3: CASSQEVAGGLAKNIQYF; DNA: TGTGCCAGCAGCCAAGAGGTAGCGGGAGGGCTAGCCAAAAACATTCAGTACTTC
size: -; D: TRBD1; V: TRBV3-1/TRBV3-2; J: TRBJ2-5; CDR3: CASSQPQGAGETQYF; DNA: TGTGCCAGCAGCCAGCCACAGGGGGCAGGGGAGACCCAGTACTTC
size: -; D: -; V: TRBV7-6; J: TRBJ1-2; CDR3: CASSLGDGYTF; DNA: TGTGCCAGCAGCTTAGGGGATGGCTACACCTTC
size: -; D: TRBD1; V: TRBV7-9; J: TRBJ1-6; CDR3: CASSSFRDRGNSPLHF; DNA: TGTGCCAGCAGCTCATTCCGGGACAGGGGGAATTCACCCCTCCACTTT
size: once; D: TRBD1; V: TRBV7-8; J: TRBJ1-6; CDR3: CASSLPDRGTPLHF; DNA: TGTGCCAGCAGCTTGCCAGACAGGGGGACACCCCTCCACTTT
size: -; D: TRBD2; V: TRBV3-1/TRBV3-2; J: TRBJ2-1; CDR3: CASSQRLAGGLFGEQFF; DNA: TGTGCCAGCAGCCAACGACTAGCGGGAGGACTGTTTGGTGAGCAGTTCTTC
size: -; D: -; V: TRBV18; J: TRBJ2-7; CDR3: CASSSAGDEQYF; DNA: TGTGCCAGCTCATCCGCCGGGGACGAGCAGTACTTC
size: -; D: -; V: TRBV28; J: TRBJ2-7; CDR3: CASSFEEPGTEQYF; DNA: TGTGCCAGCAGTTTCGAGGAACCTGGGACCGAGCAGTACTTC
size: -; D: TRBD1; V: TRBV7-8; J: TRBJ1-2; CDR3: CASSLGDRVFSGYTF; DNA: TGTGCCAGCAGCTTAGGGGACAGGGTGTTCAGTGGCTACACCTTC